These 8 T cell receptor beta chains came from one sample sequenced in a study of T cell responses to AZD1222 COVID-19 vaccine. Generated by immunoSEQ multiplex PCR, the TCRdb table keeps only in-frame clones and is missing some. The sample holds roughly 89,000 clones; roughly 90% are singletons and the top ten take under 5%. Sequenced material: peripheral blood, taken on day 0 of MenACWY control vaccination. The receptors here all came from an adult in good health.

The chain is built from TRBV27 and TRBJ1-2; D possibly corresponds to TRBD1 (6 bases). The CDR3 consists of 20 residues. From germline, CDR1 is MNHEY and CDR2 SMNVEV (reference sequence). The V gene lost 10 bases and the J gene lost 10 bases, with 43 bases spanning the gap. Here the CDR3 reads CATSGPSINGNKNDRRDYTF. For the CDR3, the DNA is TGTGCCACAAGCGGGCCGTCGATAAACGGAAATAAGAATGACAGGAGGGACTACACCTTC.

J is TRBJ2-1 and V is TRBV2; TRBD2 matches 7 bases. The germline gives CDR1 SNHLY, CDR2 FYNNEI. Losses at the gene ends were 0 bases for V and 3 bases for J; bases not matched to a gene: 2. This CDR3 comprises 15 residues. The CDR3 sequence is CASSEAGGNYNEQFF. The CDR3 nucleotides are TGTGCCAGCAGTGAAGCGGGAGGGAACTACAATGAGCAGTTCTTC.

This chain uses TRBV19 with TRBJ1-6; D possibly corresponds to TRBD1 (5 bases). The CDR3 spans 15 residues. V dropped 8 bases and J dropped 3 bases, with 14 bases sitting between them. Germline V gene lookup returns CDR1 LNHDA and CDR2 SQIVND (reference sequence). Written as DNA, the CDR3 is TGTGCCAGTGGTACAGGTACCGACTATAATTCACCCCTCCACTTT. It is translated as CASGTGTDYNSPLHF.

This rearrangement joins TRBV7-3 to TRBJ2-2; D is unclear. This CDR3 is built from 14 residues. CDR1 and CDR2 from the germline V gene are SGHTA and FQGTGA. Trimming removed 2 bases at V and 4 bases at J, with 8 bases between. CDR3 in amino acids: CASSLFESTGELFF. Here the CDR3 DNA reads TGTGCCAGCAGCTTATTCGAGAGCACCGGGGAGCTGTTTTTT.

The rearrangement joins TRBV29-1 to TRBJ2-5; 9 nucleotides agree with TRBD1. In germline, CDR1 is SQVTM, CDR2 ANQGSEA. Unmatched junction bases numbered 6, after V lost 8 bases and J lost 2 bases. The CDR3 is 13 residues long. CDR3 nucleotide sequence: TGCAGCTCCCAACAGGGGGCTCAAGAGACCCAGTACTTC. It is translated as CSSQQGAQETQYF.

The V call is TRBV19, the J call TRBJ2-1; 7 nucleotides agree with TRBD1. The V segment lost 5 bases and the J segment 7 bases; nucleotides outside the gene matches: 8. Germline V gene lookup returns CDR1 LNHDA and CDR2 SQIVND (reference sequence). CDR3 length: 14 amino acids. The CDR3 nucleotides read TGTGCCAGTAGTTCGGGACAGATGCGGAATGAGCAGTTCTTC. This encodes CASSSGQMRNEQFF.

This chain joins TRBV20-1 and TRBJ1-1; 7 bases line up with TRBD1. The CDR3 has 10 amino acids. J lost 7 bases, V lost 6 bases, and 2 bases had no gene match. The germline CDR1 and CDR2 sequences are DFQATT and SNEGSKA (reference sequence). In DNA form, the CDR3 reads TGCAGTGCCAGGGGGAATGAAGCTTTCTTT. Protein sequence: CSARGNEAFF.

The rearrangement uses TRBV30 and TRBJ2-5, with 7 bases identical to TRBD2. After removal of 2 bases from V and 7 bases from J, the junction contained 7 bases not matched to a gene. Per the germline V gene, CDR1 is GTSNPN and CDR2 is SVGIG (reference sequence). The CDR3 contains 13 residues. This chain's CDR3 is CAWSQREGGTQYF. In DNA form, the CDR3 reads TGTGCCTGGAGTCAAAGGGAGGGCGGGACCCAGTACTTC.